This T cell receptor (beta chain) appears in the sequencing data of a study of cytomegalovirus exposure and HLA in healthy donors. Comment on this clone: Its antigen remains unidentified.

Vbeta (60) and Jbeta (13) primers were used in the PCR. Generated by immunoSEQ multiplex PCR, the TCRdb table keeps only in-frame clones and is missing some. The sample has some 200,000 clones; 75% to 90% are singletons. Per the germline V gene, CDR1 is LNHDA and CDR2 is SQIVND (reference sequence). With 9 bases clipped from V and 1 base from J, the junction kept 2 bases outside the gene matches. CDR3 length equals 13 residues. Whole-study findings and limits: In a later analysis, an Asian-associated ancestry cluster reportedly showed fewer N-insertions than the 666-donor mean. In vitro assays verified that three CMV-associated chains recognized CMV antigens specifically. There were several of the most significant clusters that appeared linked to common viral pathogens in a later analysis.

The specimen was PBMCs. This chain uses TRBV19 with TRBJ2-2, with 7 bases identical to TRBD2. The receptor's source is a boy under 10 years old in good health and CMV-seronegative. In DNA form, the CDR3 reads TGTGCCAGGCGGACTAGGAACACCGGGGAGCTGTTTTTT. It encodes CARRTRNTGELFF.